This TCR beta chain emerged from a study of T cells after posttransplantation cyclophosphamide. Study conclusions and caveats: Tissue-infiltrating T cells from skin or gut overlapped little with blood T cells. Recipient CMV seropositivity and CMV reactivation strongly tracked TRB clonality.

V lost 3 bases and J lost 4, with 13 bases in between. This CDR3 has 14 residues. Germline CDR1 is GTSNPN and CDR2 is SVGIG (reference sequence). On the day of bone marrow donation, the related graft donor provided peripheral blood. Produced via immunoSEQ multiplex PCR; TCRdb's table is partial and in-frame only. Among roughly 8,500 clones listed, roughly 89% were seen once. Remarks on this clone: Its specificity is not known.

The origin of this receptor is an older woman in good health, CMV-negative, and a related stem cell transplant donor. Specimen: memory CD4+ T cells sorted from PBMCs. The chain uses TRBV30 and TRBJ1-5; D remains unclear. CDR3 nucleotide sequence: TGTGCCTGGAGCACCGGGATCGAGAATCAGCCCCAGCATTTT. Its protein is CAWSTGIENQPQHF.